One sample yielded the 30 T cell receptor beta chains listed below, sequenced in a study of PD-1 blockade in classical Hodgkin lymphoma. Profiling relied on immunoSEQ multiplex PCR, and the TCRdb table lists in-frame clones only, not all of them. The table has about 33,000 clones, 72% seen once. The time point is: cycle 4 day 1 (C4D1), after more than five weeks of nivolumab. Each patient experienced a relapse that followed autologous stem cell transplantation, and brentuximab vedotin exposure varied. Source: peripheral blood mononuclear cells (PBMCs), taken before the fourth cycle of nivolumab. The source is a human donor with classical Hodgkin lymphoma.

The chain links TRBV6-1 to TRBJ2-7; possibly TRBD1 or TRBD2 for D (5 bases each). Trimming stripped 4 bases from V and 5 bases from J, with 18 bases between. In germline, CDR1 is MNHNS, CDR2 SASEGT. This CDR3 contains 15 residues. The CDR3 loop reads CASSAGQSLGDEQYF. CDR3 nucleotide sequence: TGTGCCAGCAGTGCTGGACAAAGCCTGGGGGACGAGCAGTACTTC.

This clone has a single count. Germline and junction disagree at one end, which may indicate a read error. The chain couples TRBV15 to TRBJ1-1; TRBD1 might be the D (6 bases). This CDR3 contains 14 residues. Germline CDR1 and CDR2: LNHNV and YYDKDF (reference sequence). CDR3 DNA: TGTGCCACCAGCCGAGACAGGTCTTACACTGAAGCTTTCTTT. Protein: CATSRDRSYTEAFF.

The V and J genes are TRBV5-1 and TRBJ2-7, with D tentatively TRBD1 or TRBD2 (5 bases each). The CDR3 covers 14 residues. Trimming took 5 bases from V and 3 from J, leaving 15 bases between them. Per germline, CDR1 SGHRS and CDR2 YFSETQ. The CDR3 sequence: CASRSGLGDYEQYF. In DNA form, the CDR3 reads TGCGCCAGCAGGTCCGGGTTGGGGGACTACGAGCAGTACTTC.

In nucleotides, the CDR3 is TGCGCCAGCAGCCCCCTCCTTTCCTATGGCTACACCTTC. Translating it yields CASSPLLSYGYTF. V and J are TRBV4-3 and TRBJ1-2; D not resolved. Germline-derived CDR1 and CDR2 are LGHNA and YSLEER. This CDR3 is built from 13 residues. Trimming took off 4 bases at V and 4 bases at J, with 10 bases between the two ends.

V usage is TRBV29-1 and J usage is TRBJ2-5, with D maybe TRBD2 (5 bases). Germline V CDR1 and CDR2: SQVTM, ANQGSEA. V was shortened by 3 bases and J by 5 bases, with 7 bases between the two germline ends. This CDR3 is 11 amino acids long. DNA for the CDR3: TGCAGCGTTGATTCGGGGGAGACCCAGTACTTC. Translated, it gives CSVDSGETQYF.

CDR3 sequence: CASSDGRLNTEAFF. CDR3 nucleotides: TGTGCCAGCAGTGACGGACGGTTGAACACTGAAGCTTTCTTT. V and J are TRBV6-6 and TRBJ1-1; the D is unclear. This CDR3 has 14 residues. Germline assignment: CDR1 MNHNY and CDR2 SVGAGI (reference sequence). V lost 5 bases to trimming and J lost 0 bases, with 10 bases between them.

This chain links TRBV18 with TRBJ1-1; D ambiguous. This CDR3 contains 12 residues. CDR1 is KGHSH, CDR2 LQKENI, per germline. The V end lost 1 base, the J end lost 7 bases, and 7 bases lay between the germline ends. CDR3 region: CASSPHGDEAFF. The DNA of the CDR3 is TGTGCCAGCTCACCACACGGGGATGAAGCTTTCTTT.

V gene TRBV28 combines with J gene TRBJ2-7; D not certain. V gave up 3 bases and J gave up 1 base, with 25 bases separating them. Per germline, CDR1 MDHEN and CDR2 SYDVKM. The CDR3 has 19 residues. CDR3 amino acids: CASSLSRAARAIRSYEQYF. For the CDR3, the DNA is TGTGCCAGCAGTTTGAGTAGGGCAGCTAGGGCCATAAGATCCTACGAGCAGTACTTC.

V gene TRBV11-2 combines with J gene TRBJ2-7; D remains unclear. The CDR3 totals 13 residues. Deletions cut 0 bases from V and 1 base from J, with 4 bases between. The germline gives CDR1 SGHAT, CDR2 FQNNGV. This chain's CDR3 is CASSLDRSYEQYF. CDR3 bases: TGTGCCAGCAGCTTAGATCGGTCCTACGAGCAGTACTTC. The full variable domain, rest sourced from reference TRBV11-2 and TRBJ2-7, is EAGVAQSPRYKIIEKRQSVAFWCNPISGHATLYWYQQILGQGPKLLIQFQNNGVVDDSQLPKDRFSAERLKGVDSTLKIQPAKLEDSAVYLCASSLDRSYEQYFGPGTRLTVT.

CDR3 sequence reads: CASSPSTANTGELFF. Here the CDR3 DNA reads TGTGCCAGCTCACCATCGACAGCGAACACCGGGGAGCTGTTTTTT. The chain has TRBV18 and TRBJ2-2; tentatively, D is TRBD1 (5 bases). Germline CDR1 is KGHSH and CDR2 is LQKENI. Trimming took off 2 bases at V and 0 bases at J, with 7 bases between the two ends. CDR3 length: 15 amino acids.

J is TRBJ1-2 and V is TRBV30, with D uncertain. This CDR3 spans 13 amino acids. Trimming pared 0 bases from V and 6 bases from J, leaving 11 bases between. Germline CDR1 GTSNPN, CDR2 SVGIG (reference sequence). The CDR3 DNA reads TGTGCCTGGAGTGTACTGGGAGGCCATGGCTACACCTTC. It is translated as CAWSVLGGHGYTF.

This chain connects TRBV11-2 to TRBJ1-1, with D hard to call. Germline lookup yields CDR1 SGHAT and CDR2 FQNNGV. V was clipped by 2 bases and J by 3 bases, with 10 bases between them. The CDR3 extends over 14 amino acids. This chain's CDR3 is CASSLYVGDTEAFF. The CDR3 DNA is TGTGCCAGCAGCTTATACGTGGGAGACACTGAAGCTTTCTTT.

The chain is built from TRBV27 and TRBJ2-7; 7 bases map to TRBD2. The CDR3 contains 13 residues. V lost 1 base, J lost 3 bases, and 0 bases stayed unmatched. Germline CDR1 and CDR2: MNHEY and SMNVEV (reference sequence). The CDR3 loop reads CASSLWGGYEQYF. CDR3 sequence (DNA): TGTGCCAGCAGTTTATGGGGGGGCTACGAGCAGTACTTC.

This clone was recorded a few times. DNA of the CDR3: TGTGCCAGCAGGCCGGGATACACTGAAGCTTTCTTT. It translates to CASRPGYTEAFF. This chain connects TRBV2 to TRBJ1-1; D gene ambiguous. Deletions cut 6 bases from V and 3 bases from J, with 8 bases between. CDR1 SNHLY and CDR2 FYNNEI come from the germline V gene. The length of the CDR3 is 12 residues.

This clone was detected once. The chain uses TRBV7-6 and TRBJ1-3; no reliable D call. CDR3 size: 17 residues. CDR1 SGHVS and CDR2 FNYEAQ come from the germline V gene. The V gene lost 0 bases and the J gene lost 0 bases, with 12 bases spanning the gap. The CDR3: CASSLAEKEGSGNTIYF. The CDR3 nucleotides are TGTGCCAGCAGCTTAGCGGAGAAGGAAGGCTCTGGAAACACCATATATTTT.

The gene calls are TRBV27 and TRBJ2-7, with a weak D call TRBD1 (6 bases). The CDR3 runs 13 residues. Germline CDR1 reads MNHEY; CDR2 reads SMNVEV (reference sequence). V was trimmed by 7 bases and J by 5 bases, leaving 15 bases between them. This chain's CDR3 is CASKLTGGHEQYF. The CDR3 DNA follows: TGTGCCAGCAAACTGACAGGAGGCCACGAGCAGTACTTC.

This chain connects TRBV27 to TRBJ2-7; 12 bases are shared with TRBD2. Germline V gives CDR1 MNHEY, CDR2 SMNVEV (reference sequence). J lost 3 bases, V lost 4 bases, and 16 bases had no gene match. This CDR3 has 19 amino acids. CDR3 residues: CASSSLTSGRAQGYYEQYF. For the CDR3, the DNA is TGTGCCAGCAGTTCATTGACTAGCGGGAGAGCCCAAGGTTACTACGAGCAGTACTTC.

A few counts support this clone. The chain joins TRBV30 to TRBJ1-2; D perhaps matches TRBD1 (6 bases). V lost 3 bases and J lost 4, with 18 bases in between. From germline, CDR1 is GTSNPN and CDR2 SVGIG (reference sequence). The CDR3 spans 15 residues. The CDR3 region is CAWRIPGDTLYGYTF. Here the CDR3 DNA reads TGTGCCTGGAGGATTCCAGGGGATACGCTCTATGGCTACACCTTC.

This clone has just a few counts. The rearrangement links TRBV5-4 to TRBJ1-1; D uncertain. CDR3 length: 12 amino acids. Germline lookup yields CDR1 SGHNT and CDR2 YYREEE (reference sequence). V dropped 0 bases and J dropped 5 bases, with 5 bases sitting between them. This CDR3 is CASSLDKTEAFF. CDR3 sequence (DNA): TGTGCCAGCAGCTTGGATAAGACTGAAGCTTTCTTT.

In DNA, the CDR3 is TGTGCCAGCAGCCAAGAGCAAGGGTTGAGTGAAAAACTGTTTTTT. Its protein is CASSQEQGLSEKLFF. This rearrangement joins TRBV4-2 to TRBJ1-4; unclear D gene. The CDR3 has 15 residues. Germline V lookup: CDR1 LGHNA, CDR2 YNFKEQ. Trimming cost V 0 bases and J 7 bases, with 12 bases left between them.

The J gene is TRBJ1-5, the V gene TRBV30; D is uncertain. This CDR3 contains 12 residues. CDR1 GTSNPN and CDR2 SVGIG come from the germline V gene (reference sequence). V was cut by 2 bases and J by 0 bases, with 2 bases left in between. CDR3 DNA: TGTGCCTGGAGTCGTAGCAATCAGCCCCAGCATTTT. It translates to CAWSRSNQPQHF.

The genes are TRBV23-1 and TRBJ1-1, with 7 positions matching TRBD1. TRBV23-1 is reported as an ORF; its role is uncertain. With 3 bases clipped from V and 7 bases from J, the junction kept 5 bases outside the gene matches. This CDR3 is 13 amino acids long. The CDR3 nucleotides are TGCGCCAGCAGTCATTCCCGGGACAGTGAAGCTTTCTTT. Residues: CASSHSRDSEAFF.

V gene TRBV28 combines with J gene TRBJ1-4; unclear D gene. The CDR3 is 15 residues long. Trimming pared 2 bases from V and 3 bases from J, leaving 10 bases between. The germline gives CDR1 MDHEN, CDR2 SYDVKM. CDR3: CASSLRGWANEKLFF. CDR3 nucleotides: TGTGCCAGCAGTTTAAGAGGGTGGGCTAATGAAAAACTGTTTTTT.

This chain connects TRBV14 to TRBJ1-4, with D tentatively TRBD1 (6 bases). The germline CDR1 and CDR2 sequences are SGHDN and FVKESK. The CDR3 has 14 amino acids. Trimming removed 2 bases at V and 8 bases at J, with 12 bases between. In nucleotides, the CDR3 is TGTGCCAGCAGCCAATTGGGGACATCGGAAAAACTGTTTTTT. Its protein is CASSQLGTSEKLFF.

The chain combines TRBV27 with TRBJ2-7; no firm D call. Between the trimmed V and J ends, which lost 3 bases and 2 bases, there was a span of 20 bases. The CDR3 length is 17 residues. Per the germline V gene, CDR1 is MNHEY and CDR2 is SMNVEV (reference sequence). The CDR3, as DNA: TGTGCCAGCAGTTTCCTCACCGGGCCTGCCAAACCCTACGAGCAGTACTTC. Its translation is CASSFLTGPAKPYEQYF.

The chain couples TRBV7-2 to TRBJ2-3; the match to TRBD2 covers 10 bases. Unmatched junction bases numbered 4, after V lost 4 bases and J lost 6 bases. The CDR3 loop spans 14 amino acids. Germline CDR1 and CDR2: SGHTA and FQGNSA. In nucleotides, the CDR3 is TGTGCCAGCAGCTCACTAGCGGGATGGGATACGCAGTATTTT. Its translation is CASSSLAGWDTQYF.

This rearrangement joins TRBV13 to TRBJ2-1, with D hard to call. V shed 5 bases and J shed 3 bases, with 5 bases lying between them. Germline CDR1 and CDR2: PRHDT and FYEKMQ (reference sequence). The CDR3 has 12 residues. CDR3 region: CASSPDYNEQFF. The CDR3 DNA reads TGTGCCAGCAGCCCCGACTACAATGAGCAGTTCTTC.

This sequence joins TRBV19 and TRBJ2-2, with 7 bases fitting TRBD1. Trimming cost V 6 bases and J 2 bases; bases outside gene matches: 9. Germline V gives CDR1 LNHDA, CDR2 SQIVND (reference sequence). This CDR3 is 16 amino acids long. Here the CDR3 DNA reads TGTGCCAGTAGAATCATAAGACAGGGAAACACCGGGGAGCTGTTTTTT. This translates into CASRIIRQGNTGELFF.

The V and J genes are TRBV5-6 and TRBJ2-5, with D uncertain. The CDR3 is 11 residues long. Trimming cost V 1 base and J 4 bases, with 2 bases left between them. Germline V gene data show CDR1 as SGHDT and CDR2 as YYEEEE. CDR3 residues: CASSLRETQYF. Here the CDR3 DNA reads TGTGCCAGCAGCTTGCGAGAGACCCAGTACTTC.

The J gene is TRBJ1-5, the V gene TRBV6-1; no reliable D call. CDR1 is MNHNS and CDR2 is SASEGT in the germline V gene. This CDR3 contains 15 residues. Trimming took 2 bases from V and 2 from J, leaving 10 bases between them. This chain's CDR3 is CASSEWVVGNQPQHF. DNA for the CDR3: TGTGCCAGCAGTGAATGGGTCGTTGGCAATCAGCCCCAGCATTTT.